These 20 T cell receptor beta chains were sequenced from one sample in a study of OX40 agonist ivuxolimab in advanced cancers. The protocol was immunoSEQ multiplex PCR, while the TCRdb copy is restricted to in-frame clones and leaves out a portion. The table lists around 24,000 clones, around four fifths of them singletons, with around a quarter in the top ten. The input for sequencing was CD4+ or CD8+ T cells sorted from blood, taken in a trial of the OX40 agonist ivuxolimab. These receptors all stem from an adult with an advanced solid tumor such as melanoma, head and neck, liver or kidney cancer.

The V gene is TRBV19, the J gene TRBJ1-2; a weak D match, TRBD1 (6 bases). Trimming took 9 bases from V and 8 from J, leaving 25 bases between them. The CDR3 totals 15 residues. Germline-derived CDR1 and CDR2 are LNHDA and SQIVND (reference sequence). In DNA, the CDR3 is TGTGCCAGCACCCCAGGGGTAGTGGTTCGTTACGGCTACACCTTC. Translated: CASTPGVVVRYGYTF.

The chain is built from TRBV27 and TRBJ2-7; D perhaps matches TRBD1 (6 bases). This CDR3 has 14 amino acids. CDR1 is MNHEY and CDR2 is SMNVEV in the germline V gene (reference sequence). V was clipped by 5 bases and J by 3 bases, with 14 bases between them. The CDR3, as DNA: TGTGCCAGCAGTCAGACGGCACAGGGCTACGAGCAGTACTTC. This codes for CASSQTAQGYEQYF.

CDR3 sequence (DNA): TGTGCCAGCAGCCCGTCGAGGGCCCGCGATCAGCCCCAGCATTTT. As protein: CASSPSRARDQPQHF. The chain couples TRBV13 to TRBJ1-5; no clear D. CDR1 PRHDT and CDR2 FYEKMQ come from the germline V gene (reference sequence). Trimming removed 5 bases at V and 5 bases at J, with 16 bases between. The CDR3 totals 15 residues.

The rearrangement uses TRBV4-2 and TRBJ2-2; D not resolved. The CDR3 is 11 amino acids. The V and J ends lost 1 base and 7 bases respectively, with 1 base between them. CDR1 and CDR2 (germline): LGHNA, YNFKEQ. The chain's CDR3 is CASSQVGELFF. The CDR3 nucleotides read TGTGCCAGCAGCCAAGTCGGGGAGCTGTTTTTT.

The CDR3 is CATSRDMASGRAGETQYF. The CDR3 DNA is TGTGCCACCAGCAGAGATATGGCTAGCGGGAGGGCCGGGGAGACCCAGTACTTC. The chain is built from TRBV15 and TRBJ2-5, with TRBD2 matching over 12 bases. V shed 0 bases, J shed 5 bases, and the junction held 10 bases outside the gene matches. From germline, CDR1 is LNHNV and CDR2 YYDKDF (reference sequence). This CDR3 is built from 18 residues.

The chain combines TRBV2 with TRBJ2-7, with 12 bases matching TRBD2. V was pared by 6 bases and J by 3 bases, with 3 bases of the junction left unmatched. Germline CDR1 reads SNHLY; CDR2 reads FYNNEI. The CDR3 is made up of 14 amino acids. CDR3: CASSGGLAGYEQYF. CDR3 DNA: TGTGCCAGCAGCGGGGGACTAGCGGGCTACGAGCAGTACTTC.

The chain links TRBV5-6 to TRBJ1-1; D gene ambiguous. Germline CDR1 SGHDT, CDR2 YYEEEE. The CDR3 totals 15 residues. The V end lost 7 bases, the J end lost 0 bases, and 16 bases lay between the germline ends. The DNA of the CDR3 is TGTGCCAGCTCGGACGGGCAGGCCCTGAACACTGAAGCTTTCTTT. Its protein product is CASSDGQALNTEAFF. Variable domain in full (rest from reference TRBV5-6 and TRBJ1-1): DAGVTQSPTHLIKTRGQQVTLRCSPKSGHDTVSWYQQALGQGPQFIFQYYEEEERQRGNFPDRFSGHQFPNYSSELNVNALLLGDSALYLCASSDGQALNTEAFFGQGTRLTVV.

The rearrangement links TRBV2 to TRBJ1-1; D is undetermined. V was trimmed by 10 bases and J by 9 bases, leaving 18 bases between them. Germline loops: CDR1 SNHLY, CDR2 FYNNEI. The CDR3 runs to 12 residues. CDR3 DNA: TGTGCCACCGTGGACCCTTTTCTCCAAGCTTTCTTT. This gives the protein CATVDPFLQAFF. The full variable domain, completed using reference TRBV2 and TRBJ1-1, is EPEVTQTPSHQVTQMGQEVILRCVPISNHLYFYWYRQILGQKVEFLVSFYNNEISEKSEIFDDQFSVERPDGSNFTLKIRSTKLEDSAMYFCATVDPFLQAFFGQGTRLTVV.

This chain joins TRBV7-9 and TRBJ2-4; possibly TRBD1 for D (6 bases). V lost 2 bases, J lost 6 bases, and 17 bases lay in between. This CDR3 is 16 amino acids long. The germline gives CDR1 SEHNR, CDR2 FQNEAQ (reference sequence). The CDR3 spells CASSLSWGLSRNIQYF. The CDR3 DNA reads TGTGCCAGCAGCTTATCTTGGGGGCTGAGTAGAAACATTCAGTACTTC.

In DNA form, the CDR3 reads TGTGCCAGCAGCTTGGGCCGGGACAGGGGGTCGACTAATGAAAAACTGTTTTTT. The encoded protein is CASSLGRDRGSTNEKLFF. V and J are TRBV5-6 and TRBJ1-4, with TRBD1 matching 11 bases. The germline V gene encodes CDR1 SGHDT and CDR2 YYEEEE. V was clipped by 0 bases and J by 2 bases; unmatched bases: 6. The CDR3 totals 18 residues.

This clone was found a few times. The rearrangement uses TRBV27 and TRBJ2-1, with 10 bases identical to TRBD2. The CDR3 runs to 18 residues. Germline V gives CDR1 MNHEY, CDR2 SMNVEV (reference sequence). The V segment lost 2 bases and the J segment 5 bases; nucleotides outside the gene matches: 12. CDR3 protein: CASSLQSPGLAENNEQFF. Here the CDR3 DNA reads TGTGCCAGCAGTTTACAATCGCCTGGACTAGCGGAGAACAATGAGCAGTTCTTC.

The gene calls are TRBV9 and TRBJ2-7; 8 nucleotides line up with TRBD2. With V trimmed by 4 bases and J by 0 bases, 6 bases remained unmatched. Germline CDR1 reads SGDLS; CDR2 reads YYNGEE. The CDR3 is 15 residues long. The CDR3 sequence: CASSPRLAGSYEQYF. The CDR3 nucleotides are TGTGCCAGCAGCCCCCGTCTAGCGGGCTCCTACGAGCAGTACTTC.

V and J are TRBV5-1 and TRBJ1-2, with 10 bases aligning to TRBD1. Per germline, CDR1 SGHRS and CDR2 YFSETQ. V dropped 4 bases and J dropped 5; count of bases not matched to a gene: 5. There are 14 residues in the CDR3. For the CDR3, the DNA is TGCGCCAGCAGCCCCCTGGGACAGGGGTATGGCTACACCTTC. Amino acid sequence: CASSPLGQGYGYTF. Full variable domain (rest looked up from reference TRBV5-1 and TRBJ1-2): KAGVTQTPRYLIKTRGQQVTLSCSPISGHRSVSWYQQTPGQGLQFLFEYFSETQRNKGNFPGRFSGRQFSNSRSEMNVSTLELGDSALYLCASSPLGQGYGYTFGSGTRLTVV.

The chain couples TRBV4-1 to TRBJ2-3, with D tentatively TRBD2 (7 bases). The V gene lost 0 bases and the J gene lost 6 bases, with 16 bases spanning the gap. The CDR3 is 16 amino acids. Germline V CDR1 and CDR2: MGHRA, YSYEKL. CDR3 nucleotides: TGCGCCAGCAGCCAAGATTTGGGGGGGGGCCTCGATACGCAGTATTTT. It is translated as CASSQDLGGGLDTQYF.

The rearrangement joins TRBV21-1 to TRBJ2-1. TRBV21-1 is a pseudogene. The CDR3 consists of 13 residues. The CDR3 region is CASSKHAPAEQFF. The CDR3 DNA reads as TGTGCCAGCAGCAAACACGCCCCGGCTGAGCAGTTCTTC.

This chain uses TRBV29-1 with TRBJ2-1, with 7 bases matching TRBD1. V trimming: 3 bases; J trimming: 0 bases; junction bases outside the gene matches: 8. This CDR3 region has 16 residues. Germline V gene sequence: CDR1 SQVTM, CDR2 ANQGSEA. CDR3 sequence reads: CSVESQDRTSYNEQFF. The CDR3 nucleotides are TGCAGCGTTGAGTCTCAGGACAGGACCTCCTACAATGAGCAGTTCTTC.

The rearrangement uses TRBV28 and TRBJ2-7; weak D call: TRBD1 (5 bases). Between the trimmed V and J ends, which lost 6 bases and 0 bases, there was a span of 12 bases. The CDR3 is made up of 14 amino acids. Per the germline V gene, CDR1 is MDHEN and CDR2 is SYDVKM. CDR3 protein: CASSHPQGSYEQYF. In DNA form, the CDR3 reads TGTGCCAGCAGCCACCCCCAGGGCTCCTACGAGCAGTACTTC.

This clone was recorded a few times. The rearrangement joins TRBV11-2 to TRBJ2-1, with no clear D. The CDR3 spans 16 residues. Deletions cut 0 bases from V and 1 base from J, with 10 bases between. Germline-derived CDR1 and CDR2 are SGHAT and FQNNGV. The CDR3, as DNA: TGTGCCAGCAGCTTAGATCCTGAATCTTCCTACAATGAGCAGTTCTTC. It translates to CASSLDPESSYNEQFF.

V gene TRBV6-5 combines with J gene TRBJ2-6; no definite D call. The CDR3 is 16 amino acids. Trimming took 2 bases from V and 0 from J, leaving 8 bases between them. Germline V gene lookup returns CDR1 MNHEY and CDR2 SVGAGI. The CDR3 DNA reads as TGTGCCAGCAGTTACGGGCCTTACTCTGGGGCCAACGTCCTGACTTTC. It is translated as CASSYGPYSGANVLTF.

This chain joins TRBV9 and TRBJ1-3; D gene uncertain. V was pared by 0 bases and J by 11 bases, with 18 bases between. This CDR3 region has 15 residues. From germline, CDR1 is SGDLS and CDR2 YYNGEE. The CDR3 protein is CASSVDGSLLDPIYF. The CDR3 DNA sequence: TGTGCCAGCAGCGTAGATGGTTCCCTCCTTGACCCCATATATTTT.